Each of the 6 T cell receptor beta chains below was sequenced from the same sample in a study of T cell responses to AZD1222 COVID-19 vaccine (dated by TCRdb to 2020 to 2023). Taken with the paper, the label for time point translates to: baseline before first vaccination. Receptor amplification or capture employed the immunoSEQ multiplex PCR assay. TCRdb took over this immuneACCESS table, retaining in-frame rearrangements with V and J assigned. Such tables are incomplete; in checked studies, under half of the missing clones stem from an unresolved V gene, and the remainder is unexplained. The sample table contains around 120,000 clones; only one count was recorded for approximately 83% of them. The ten most abundant clones make up around 1.6% of the sample. The sequenced sample was peripheral blood, obtained on day 0 of AZD1222 vaccination. The receptor set was obtained from an adult in good health.

The chain has TRBV18 and TRBJ2-1; 8 bases line up with TRBD2. The V segment lost 3 bases and the J segment 5 bases; nucleotides outside the gene matches: 6. This CDR3 comprises 15 residues. In germline, CDR1 is KGHSH, CDR2 LQKENI. The CDR3 reads CASSPLGTSDNEQFF. The CDR3 DNA reads as TGTGCCAGCTCACCCCTCGGGACTAGTGACAATGAGCAGTTCTTC.

This chain joins TRBV5-5 and TRBJ1-2, with D maybe TRBD1 (5 bases). In germline, CDR1 is SGHKS, CDR2 YYEKEE (reference sequence). V dropped 4 bases and J dropped 5 bases, with 18 bases sitting between them. CDR3 size: 15 residues. DNA of the CDR3: TGTGCCAGCAGCCCCGAAACCCAGGGTGGGTATGGCTACACCTTC. Its protein product is CASSPETQGGYGYTF.

The chain carries TRBV4-1 and TRBJ2-1; possible D gene TRBD1, 6 bases. V was pared by 0 bases and J by 0 bases, with 9 bases between. The CDR3 has 16 residues. The germline CDR1 and CDR2 sequences are MGHRA and YSYEKL. The CDR3 nucleotides read TGCGCCAGCAGCCAAGATGGGGGCAGCTCCTACAATGAGCAGTTCTTC. It encodes CASSQDGGSSYNEQFF.

The chain uses TRBV4-1 and TRBJ1-4; possible D gene TRBD1, 6 bases. Germline-derived CDR1 and CDR2 are MGHRA and YSYEKL. V was pared by 5 bases and J by 12 bases, with 10 bases between. This CDR3 spans 11 amino acids. CDR3 sequence reads: CASSSKGELFF. The CDR3 bases are TGCGCCAGCAGCTCTAAGGGGGAACTGTTTTTT.

The CDR3 sequence: CAWSASGGEQYF. The CDR3 DNA reads TGTGCCTGGAGTGCTTCAGGGGGCGAGCAGTACTTC. The chain employs TRBV30 and TRBJ2-7; 7 bases are shared with TRBD1. CDR1 is GTSNPN, CDR2 SVGIG, per germline (reference sequence). Germline trimming cut 1 base from V and 6 bases from J; bases unmatched to any gene: 3. The CDR3 runs to 12 residues.

This clone was counted a single time. This chain uses TRBV2 with TRBJ2-3; tentatively, D is TRBD2 (6 bases). The CDR3 sequence is 12 residues long. V was trimmed by 8 bases and J by 2 bases, leaving 8 bases between them. The germline V gene has CDR1 SNHLY and CDR2 FYNNEI. In DNA form, the CDR3 reads TGTGCCAGCGCGGGGAACACAGATACGCAGTATTTT. Residues: CASAGNTDTQYF.